These 32 T cell receptor beta chains originate from one sample sequenced in a study of cytomegalovirus exposure and HLA in healthy donors. The study ran its PCR with 60 Vbeta and 13 Jbeta primers. Profiled with immunoSEQ multiplex PCR; TCRdb holds only in-frame clones, not every one. Of 85,000 to 120,000 clones listed, around 71% were seen once; the top ten hold about 0.8%. Input material: PBMCs. The receptors stem from a boy aged 5-17 years in good health and CMV-seronegative.

V gene TRBV5-4 combines with J gene TRBJ2-5, with D perhaps TRBD1 (5 bases). Germline V gene data show CDR1 as SGHNT and CDR2 as YYREEE (reference sequence). CDR3 length: 13 residues. Trimming took 0 bases from V and 2 from J, leaving 5 bases between them. The CDR3 DNA is TGTGCCAGCAGCTTGGGACAGCAAGAGACCCAGTACTTC. As protein: CASSLGQQETQYF.

V is TRBV9 and J is TRBJ2-2; D is uncertain. V lost 6 bases and J 6 bases, leaving 9 bases between the germline ends. Germline V gives CDR1 SGDLS, CDR2 YYNGEE. The CDR3 runs 12 residues. CDR3 nucleotide sequence: TGTGCCAGCAACTTGAGGTCCGGGGAGCTGTTTTTT. This gives the protein CASNLRSGELFF.

The chain has TRBV2 and TRBJ2-3, with D tentatively TRBD2 (6 bases). Looked up from germline, CDR1 is SNHLY and CDR2 is FYNNEI. V gave up 8 bases and J gave up 2 bases, with 11 bases separating them. The CDR3 sequence is 13 residues long. CDR3: CASGGSPTDTQYF. CDR3 nucleotides: TGTGCCAGCGGAGGGTCCCCCACAGATACGCAGTATTTT.

V usage is TRBV10-3 and J usage is TRBJ2-6; D is unresolved. The V gene's germline CDR1 is ENHRY and CDR2 SYGVKD. The CDR3 has 15 residues. V gave up 3 bases and J gave up 0 bases, with 6 bases separating them. This chain's CDR3 is CAISDTTSGANVLTF. The DNA of the CDR3 is TGTGCCATCAGTGATACAACCTCTGGGGCCAACGTCCTGACTTTC.

The chain has TRBV5-3 and TRBJ2-5; D may be TRBD1 (6 bases). TRBV5-3 is flagged as an ORF with uncertain function. The CDR3 consists of 13 residues. Trimming removed 4 bases from V and 7 bases from J, with 14 bases in between. The CDR3: CARSPIIGGTQYF. DNA for the CDR3: TGTGCCAGAAGCCCAATAATAGGGGGGACCCAGTACTTC.

The chain is built from TRBV4-2 and TRBJ2-7, with D possibly TRBD2 on 5 matching bases. Between the trimmed V and J ends, which lost 1 base and 5 bases, there was a span of 18 bases. CDR1 is LGHNA, CDR2 YNFKEQ, per germline. This CDR3 has 16 amino acids. Here the CDR3 DNA reads TGTGCCAGCAGCCAAGTTTTCGGGATTACTTCTGACGAGCAGTACTTC. It specifies CASSQVFGITSDEQYF.

The chain is built from TRBV4-1 and TRBJ1-5; 8 nucleotides align to TRBD1. The germline gives CDR1 MGHRA, CDR2 YSYEKL. This CDR3 contains 15 residues. The V segment lost 8 bases and the J segment 0 bases; nucleotides outside the gene matches: 6. CDR3 coding DNA: TGCGCCAGCCGAGGGACAGGCGATAGCAATCAGCCCCAGCATTTT. It yields the protein CASRGTGDSNQPQHF.

The V gene is TRBV7-9, the J gene TRBJ2-7; D possibly corresponds to TRBD1 (5 bases). Trimming took 5 bases from V and 5 from J, leaving 10 bases between them. This CDR3 region has 12 residues. Germline CDR1 SEHNR, CDR2 FQNEAQ (reference sequence). The CDR3: CASSQGAHEQYF. DNA for the CDR3: TGTGCCAGCAGCCAAGGGGCCCACGAGCAGTACTTC.

This sequence joins TRBV5-4 and TRBJ2-7; tentatively, D is TRBD2 (7 bases). Looked up from germline, CDR1 is SGHNT and CDR2 is YYREEE (reference sequence). The V end lost 0 bases, the J end lost 3 bases, and 13 bases lay between the germline ends. The CDR3 extends over 15 amino acids. For the CDR3, the DNA is TGTGCCAGCAGCTTGGCGGGGGGCCCAAACTACGAGCAGTACTTC. Residues: CASSLAGGPNYEQYF.

This rearrangement joins TRBV6-5 to TRBJ1-1, with 8 bases fitting TRBD1. In germline, CDR1 is MNHEY, CDR2 SVGAGI. This CDR3 spans 15 amino acids. V trimming: 6 bases; J trimming: 5 bases; junction bases outside the gene matches: 11. The chain's CDR3 is CASSRTRQGSTEAFF. CDR3 DNA sequence: TGTGCCAGCAGCCGTACCAGACAGGGGAGTACTGAAGCTTTCTTT.

The chain has TRBV5-7 and TRBJ1-2; D unclear. TRBV5-7 is identified as an open reading frame with a role that is uncertain. CDR3 length: 13 amino acids. The ends were cut back, 3 bases at V and 2 bases at J, with 8 bases in the middle. This chain's CDR3 is CASSWAKNYGYTF. The CDR3 DNA reads as TGTGCCAGCAGCTGGGCTAAGAACTATGGCTACACCTTC.

V gene TRBV2 combines with J gene TRBJ2-1; 8 bases match TRBD2. This CDR3 has 15 residues. Germline trimming cut 4 bases from V and 6 bases from J; bases unmatched to any gene: 8. Germline CDR1 is SNHLY and CDR2 is FYNNEI. CDR3 bases: TGTGCCAGCAGTGGCGGGGGGATGTTGGGCAATGAGCAGTTCTTC. Its translation: CASSGGGMLGNEQFF.

The V call is TRBV5-1, the J call TRBJ1-1; D unclear. This CDR3 region has 13 residues. The ends were cut back, 4 bases at V and 1 base at J, with 8 bases in the middle. Germline values: CDR1 SGHRS, CDR2 YFSETQ. DNA for the CDR3: TGCGCCAGCAGCGCGCAAGAGAACACTGAAGCTTTCTTT. Residues: CASSAQENTEAFF. The complete variable domain, with remaining parts taken from reference TRBV5-1 and TRBJ1-1, reads KAGVTQTPRYLIKTRGQQVTLSCSPISGHRSVSWYQQTPGQGLQFLFEYFSETQRNKGNFPGRFSGRQFSNSRSEMNVSTLELGDSALYLCASSAQENTEAFFGQGTRLTVV.

The chain is built from TRBV9 and TRBJ2-2; 7 bases map to TRBD2. The CDR3 sequence is 14 residues long. The trim removed 5 bases at V and 5 bases at J, leaving 6 bases unmatched. CDR1 and CDR2 (germline): SGDLS, YYNGEE. The CDR3 is CASSPGGGTGELFF. DNA for the CDR3: TGTGCCAGCAGTCCGGGCGGGGGTACCGGGGAGCTGTTTTTT.

V is TRBV12-1 and J is TRBJ2-7; the D segment call TRBD2 is taken from the table without a DNA check. TRBV12-1 is termed a pseudogene. The length of the CDR3 is 13 residues. Here the CDR3 reads CASNQPQACEQYF. The CDR3 nucleotides are TGTGCCAGCAACCAACCCCAAGCCTGCGAGCAGTACTTC.

The rearrangement joins TRBV7-8 to TRBJ2-7; perhaps TRBD2 as D (7 bases). With 0 bases removed from V and 0 bases from J, the gap between germline ends came to 15 bases. The germline CDR1 and CDR2 sequences are SGHVS and FQNEAQ. The CDR3 runs 17 residues. The CDR3 loop reads CASSLASGGSSSYEQYF. The CDR3 DNA reads TGTGCCAGCAGCTTAGCGTCGGGGGGCTCTAGCTCCTACGAGCAGTACTTC. The full variable domain, completed using reference TRBV7-8 and TRBJ2-7, is GAGVSQSPRYKVAKRGQDVALRCDPISGHVSLFWYQQALGQGPEFLTYFQNEAQLDKSGLPSDRFFAERPEGSVSTLKIQRTQQEDSAVYLCASSLASGGSSSYEQYFGPGTRLTVT.

This clone was detected once. V usage is TRBV7-2 and J usage is TRBJ1-3; TRBD1 matches at 7 bases. The junction had 4 bases not matched to a gene; V was cut back by 2 bases and J by 0 bases. The germline gives CDR1 SGHTA, CDR2 FQGNSA. The CDR3 runs to 16 residues. CDR3 amino acids: CASSLYRDSSGNTIYF. CDR3 bases: TGTGCCAGCAGCTTATACCGGGACAGCTCTGGAAACACCATATATTTT.

This rearrangement joins TRBV28 to TRBJ1-5; 8 bases map to TRBD1. Germline values: CDR1 MDHEN, CDR2 SYDVKM. After removal of 6 bases from V and 3 bases from J, the junction contained 10 bases not matched to a gene. The CDR3 consists of 16 residues. The CDR3 bases are TGTGCCAGCAGGGGATCAGGGACAGGCTACAATCAGCCCCAGCATTTT. Translation: CASRGSGTGYNQPQHF.

In this sample, this clone turned up a few times. The chain is built from TRBV6-1 and TRBJ1-5; 7 bases are shared with TRBD1. The germline gives CDR1 MNHNS, CDR2 SASEGT. CDR3 length equals 14 residues. J gave up 4 bases and V 7 bases, and 7 bases lay outside the gene matches. The CDR3 spells CASNYDRANQPQHF. As DNA, the CDR3 is TGTGCCAGCAATTACGACAGGGCAAATCAGCCCCAGCATTTT.

The rearrangement joins TRBV5-6 to TRBJ2-7; tentatively, D is TRBD2 (6 bases). V was clipped by 5 bases and J by 1 base, with 19 bases between them. Germline CDR1 SGHDT, CDR2 YYEEEE. This CDR3 has 16 amino acids. The CDR3 reads CASRLARESLSYEQYF. For the CDR3, the DNA is TGTGCCAGCAGATTAGCGCGGGAATCCTTATCCTACGAGCAGTACTTC.

The chain has TRBV6-4 and TRBJ2-3, with 7 bases lining up with TRBD1. The CDR3 extends over 15 amino acids. V shed 0 bases, J shed 0 bases, and the junction held 0 bases outside the gene matches. Germline CDR1 is MRHNA and CDR2 is SNTAGT. For the CDR3, the DNA is TGTGCCAGCAGTGACTCAGGGGGCAGCACAGATACGCAGTATTTT. This codes for CASSDSGGSTDTQYF.

J is TRBJ2-3 and V is TRBV5-1; D is possibly TRBD2 (5 bases). The length of the CDR3 is 16 residues. V lost 0 bases and J lost 0, with 11 bases in between. CDR1 SGHRS and CDR2 YFSETQ come from the germline V gene. The CDR3 nucleotides read TGCGCCAGCAGCTTGGGGGTGGTAGCGAGCACAGATACGCAGTATTTT. Residues: CASSLGVVASTDTQYF.

This chain joins TRBV13 and TRBJ2-5; maybe TRBD2 (5 bases). The V gene lost 5 bases and the J gene lost 3 bases, with 13 bases spanning the gap. The germline V gene has CDR1 PRHDT and CDR2 FYEKMQ (reference sequence). The CDR3 covers 14 residues. This CDR3 is CASSPGIVKETQYF. The CDR3 coding sequence is TGTGCCAGCAGCCCGGGGATAGTCAAAGAGACCCAGTACTTC.

This chain joins TRBV14 and TRBJ1-4, with no clear D. The CDR3 totals 14 residues. Germline CDR1 and CDR2: SGHDN and FVKESK. V shed 1 base and J shed 14 bases, with 17 bases lying between them. The CDR3 region is CASSQVWPGGRLFF. The CDR3 region has the DNA TGTGCCAGCAGCCAAGTTTGGCCCGGAGGAAGGCTGTTTTTT.

The rearrangement joins TRBV28 to TRBJ2-3; a weak D match, TRBD2 (5 bases). The germline V and J ends were trimmed by 7 bases and 4 bases, with 9 bases remaining between them. The germline V gene has CDR1 MDHEN and CDR2 SYDVKM. This CDR3 contains 12 residues. CDR3: CASTSGSDTQYF. As DNA, the CDR3 is TGTGCCAGCACCTCGGGGTCAGATACGCAGTATTTT.

V usage is TRBV30 and J usage is TRBJ2-7; a possible D gene is TRBD2 (5 bases). Trimming cost V 0 bases and J 7 bases, with 22 bases left between them. CDR1 and CDR2 (germline): GTSNPN, SVGIG (reference sequence). The CDR3 is made up of 16 amino acids. CDR3 region: CAWSVRVRPPGVEQYF. The CDR3 DNA is TGTGCCTGGAGTGTGCGGGTCCGGCCCCCCGGGGTAGAGCAGTACTTC.

In this sample, this clone turned up once. The chain joins TRBV6-5 to TRBJ2-2; no definite D call. Trimming removed 3 bases at V and 6 bases at J, with 5 bases between. This CDR3 contains 12 residues. Germline assignment: CDR1 MNHEY and CDR2 SVGAGI. The CDR3 loop is CASSYAAGELFF. CDR3 DNA: TGTGCCAGCAGTTATGCAGCCGGGGAGCTGTTTTTT.

This clone was seen a handful of times. The CDR3 DNA reads as TGTGCCAGCAGTTACCAGACAGGGGGCTCGAACACTGAAGCTTTCTTT. This sequence encodes CASSYQTGGSNTEAFF. V usage is TRBV6-5 and J usage is TRBJ1-1; TRBD1 agrees at 10 bases. The CDR3 extends over 16 amino acids. Germline CDR1 and CDR2: MNHEY and SVGAGI. The ends lost 2 bases at V and 1 base at J; junction bases unmatched: 4.

This clone has just one count. V gene TRBV28 combines with J gene TRBJ2-1, with 8 positions matching TRBD2. Per the germline V gene, CDR1 is MDHEN and CDR2 is SYDVKM. J lost 3 bases, V lost 7 bases, and 11 bases had no gene match. This CDR3 contains 16 residues. Here the CDR3 DNA reads TGTGCCAGCATGGGATTCGGGAGGGCCCTCTACAATGAGCAGTTCTTC. Translating it yields CASMGFGRALYNEQFF.

The chain uses TRBV27 and TRBJ2-7; TRBD2 aligns across 11 bases. The CDR3 length is 17 residues. Germline trimming cut 5 bases from V and 3 bases from J; bases unmatched to any gene: 12. Germline V CDR1 and CDR2: MNHEY, SMNVEV (reference sequence). The CDR3: CASSPLIRLAGSYEQYF. Written as DNA, the CDR3 is TGTGCCAGCAGTCCCCTCATACGACTAGCGGGGAGCTACGAGCAGTACTTC.

The rearrangement uses TRBV6-1 and TRBJ1-2; D possibly corresponds to TRBD1 (6 bases). Germline values: CDR1 MNHNS, CDR2 SASEGT. Deletions cut 8 bases from V and 2 bases from J, with 9 bases between. The CDR3 loop spans 12 amino acids. DNA for the CDR3: TGTGCCAGCCAGGGGCCCAACTATGGCTACACCTTC. It specifies CASQGPNYGYTF.

The V and J genes are TRBV2 and TRBJ2-2, with 7 positions matching TRBD1. Germline V gives CDR1 SNHLY, CDR2 FYNNEI. V was clipped by 8 bases and J by 2 bases; unmatched bases: 5. The CDR3 covers 14 residues. In nucleotides, the CDR3 is TGTGCCAGCCGAGGACAGGTCAACACCGGGGAGCTGTTTTTT. As protein: CASRGQVNTGELFF.